The T cell receptor (beta chain) described here comes from a study of T-cell reconstitution after alpha-beta-depleted transplantation in children. The CDR3 loop spans 13 amino acids. Germline V CDR1 and CDR2: SGHTA, FQGNSA. Trimming cost V 5 bases and J 2 bases, with 9 bases left between them. In its sample, this clonotype was seen a few times. Its target is not known. General study results and limits: Several hundred rapidly expanded clones from non-depleted graft cells reportedly supplied alpha-beta T cells about two months post-transplant.

Unique molecular identifiers featured in how the TCRbeta library was prepared. TCRdb re-derived calls from the PCR reads in MiXCR, one entry per CDR3 protein. The sample holds roughly 200,000 distinct CDR3 sequences, 6.6% seen once. J is TRBJ1-2 and V is TRBV7-2; D gene ambiguous. The sample was PBMCs, taken before TCRalphabeta/CD19-depleted stem cell transplant. The sequence derives from a boy younger than 10 with acute lymphoblastic leukemia, due to receive a stem cell transplant. CDR3 sequence reads: CASSPRLNYGYTF. The CDR3, as DNA: TGTGCCAGCAGCCCTAGACTGAACTATGGCTACACCTTC.